The following is a T cell receptor (beta chain) sequence with its context. Its antigen is undetermined. Second doses were pooled across both intervals (about 4 or about 12 weeks). This entry is derived from a study of T cell responses to AZD1222 COVID-19 vaccine. Method: immunoSEQ multiplex PCR; TCRdb's copy keeps in-frame clones and lacks some. The sample has approximately 130,000 clones, approximately 85% seen once; the top ten hold 4.5% to 7%. Overall study results and limits: White British people made up most donors, females outnumbered males, and clonal diversity was possibly underestimated. Sampled repertoires all dated from after the peak T cell response.

The source material was peripheral blood, sampled 28 days after the second AZD1222 dose. This TCR was recovered from an adult who received the AZD1222 COVID-19 vaccine.

CDR3 DNA: TGCGCCAGCAGCTTGGTGGCGGGGGCGGAGACCCAGTACTTC. Translated, it gives CASSLVAGAETQYF. The chain joins TRBV5-1 to TRBJ2-5, with D maybe TRBD2 (7 bases). The CDR3 runs 14 residues. Germline-derived CDR1 and CDR2 are SGHRS and YFSETQ. V lost 0 bases and J 5 bases, leaving 11 bases between the germline ends.